This entry concerns a single TCR beta chain. Its binding antigen is unknown. The sample holds no much larger clone one base away, and base qualities are not on file. The CDR3 holds 13 amino acids from the cysteine to the phenylalanine. The CDR3 DNA has 39 bases and is translated from base 1. V and J are truncated by 5 bases and 7 bases respectively, leaving an intervening sequence of 15 bases. Via the germline V gene, CDR1 is SGHDT and CDR2 YYEEEE. The immunoSEQ Assay, a bias-controlled multiplex PCR, was used to amplify TCRbeta CDR3 regions from genomic DNA. The original pipeline was this. The number of nucleated cells in each sample was estimated by amplification of reference gene primers within the assay. To quantify the absolute abundance of each unique TCRbeta CDR3 rearrangement, sequence reads were collapsed and filtered. Productive Simpson clonality was computed per sample as the square root of Simpson's diversity index over productive rearrangements. As stored in TCRdb, this immuneACCESS dataset retains in-frame rearrangements with V and J assigned. A fraction of the clones does not appear; measured against another copy, unresolved V genes explain less than half of the discrepancy, and the remainder lacks a known reason. Clone size and the V and J calls come from that table; the DNA yielded D and trimming. In all, the sample holds 250,000 to 400,000 clones, and about nine tenths of those were seen once. About 2.4% of the sample lies in the top ten.

This specimen belongs to a study of blood T cell repertoires in COVID-19 (dated by TCRdb to 2020 to 2021). A note on the overall study: Collaborator samples came from the United States, Italy and Spain and covered acute and convalescent phases of COVID-19. The repertoires were released in a freely available public database meant as a resource for research on the immune response to SARS-CoV-2. Subjects who had been exposed to COVID-19, were actively infected with it, or had recovered from it provided the deeply sampled blood TCRbeta repertoires that made up the dataset. The sample metadata nearly always contained a de-identified subject ID, COVID-19 status, age in years and sex. The prospective study material was composed of cDNA or gDNA derived from T cells, B-cell-depleted T cells, or PBMCs. Samples were obtained from the ongoing ImmuneRACE study (first 160 participants) and from some 1,300 subjects provided by 6 global collaborators. Where available, HLA class I and class II types were obtained from metadata supplied by the sample provider rather than from assay-based typing. Broader findings and caveats from the paper: The quantity of clinical and demographic metadata differed by source and by participant and was supplied without curation.

Enrolling through a virtual design, the prospective study's participants ranged in age from roughly 18 to 95 years and lived across 20 to 25 United States geographic areas. In the prospective study, cohorts were assigned on the basis of participant-reported clinical history obtained from a screening survey and a study questionnaire. Recovered participants in ImmuneRACE Cohort 3 were defined by two consecutive negative NP/OP PCR tests, clearance by a healthcare professional, or resolution of symptoms. Each participant in the prospective study had whole blood, serum and a nasopharyngeal or oropharyngeal swab collected by mobile phlebotomists. Participants in the prospective study had the option to provide additional blood draws and questionnaires over a roughly 2-month period. Before DNA extraction, prospective study blood samples were shipped either frozen or at room temperature.

This sequence uses TRBV5-6 and TRBJ1-2; the D gene is perhaps TRBD1, from 6 matching bases. The origin of this receptor is a man aged 55 to 70 who had recovered from COVID-19. The sequenced sample was PBMCs or T cells enriched from blood (not recorded which). CDR3 loop: CASRDRDIRGYTF. The bases read TGTGCCAGCAGAGACCGGGACATCCGTGGCTACACCTTC.